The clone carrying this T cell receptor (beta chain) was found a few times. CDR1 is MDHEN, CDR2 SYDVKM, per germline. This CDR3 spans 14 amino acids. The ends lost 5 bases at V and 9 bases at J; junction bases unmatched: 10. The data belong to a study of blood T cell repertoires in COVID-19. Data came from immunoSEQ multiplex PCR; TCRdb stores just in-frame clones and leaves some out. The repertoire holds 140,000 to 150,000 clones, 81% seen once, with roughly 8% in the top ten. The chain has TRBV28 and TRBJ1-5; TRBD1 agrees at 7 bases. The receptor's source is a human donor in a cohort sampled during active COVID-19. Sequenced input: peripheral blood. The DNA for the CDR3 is TGTGCCAGCAGTATCACGCAGAGGGGGCGGCCCCAGCATTTT. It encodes CASSITQRGRPQHF. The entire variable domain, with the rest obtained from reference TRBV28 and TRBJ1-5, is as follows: DVKVTQSSRYLVKRTGEKVFLECVQDMDHENMFWYRQDPGLGLRLIYFSYDVKMKEKGDIPEGYSVSREKKERFSLILESASTNQTSMYLCASSITQRGRPQHFGDGTRLSIL.